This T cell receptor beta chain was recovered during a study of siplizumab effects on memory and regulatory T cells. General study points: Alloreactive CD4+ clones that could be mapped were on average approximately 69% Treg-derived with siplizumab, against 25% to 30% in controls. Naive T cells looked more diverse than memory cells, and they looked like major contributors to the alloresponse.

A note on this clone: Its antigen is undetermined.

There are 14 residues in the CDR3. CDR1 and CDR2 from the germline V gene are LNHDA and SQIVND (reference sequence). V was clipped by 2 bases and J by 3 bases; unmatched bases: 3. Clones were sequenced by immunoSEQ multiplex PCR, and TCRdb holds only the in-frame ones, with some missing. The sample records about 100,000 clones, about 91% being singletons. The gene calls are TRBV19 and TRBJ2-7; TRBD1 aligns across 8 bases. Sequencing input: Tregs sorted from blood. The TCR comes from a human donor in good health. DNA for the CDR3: TGTGCCAGTAGTATAAGGGACAGGTTCTACGAGCAGTACTTC. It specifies CASSIRDRFYEQYF.